This TCR beta chain was identified in a study of T cells in Graves' hyperthyroidism and ophthalmopathy. Regarding the study as a whole: Stable hyperthyroidism and ophthalmopathy were separated using 13 V-J signatures.

Only a few counts were recorded for this clonotype. Its cognate antigen is unknown. Researchers took RNA transcripts and amplified the TCR beta CDR3 regions from them. The TCR CDR3 was amplified in a first-round RT-PCR using the HTBI primer set. TCRdb ran MiXCR on the multiplex PCR reads and lists one entry per CDR3 protein. The sample includes hundreds of thousands of distinct CDR3 sequences, about 24% of them seen just once. The origin of this receptor is a woman under 40 with Graves' ophthalmopathy. Specimen: blood.

The CDR3 DNA follows: TGTGCCAGCAGTGAACACGACAGGGGGCCTAATCAGCCCCAGCATTTT. It is translated as CASSEHDRGPNQPQHF. This chain connects TRBV6-1 to TRBJ1-5, with TRBD1 matching 10 bases. The CDR3 covers 16 residues. The junction had 5 bases not matched to a gene; V was cut back by 2 bases and J by 4 bases. CDR1 is MNHNS, CDR2 SASEGT, per germline.